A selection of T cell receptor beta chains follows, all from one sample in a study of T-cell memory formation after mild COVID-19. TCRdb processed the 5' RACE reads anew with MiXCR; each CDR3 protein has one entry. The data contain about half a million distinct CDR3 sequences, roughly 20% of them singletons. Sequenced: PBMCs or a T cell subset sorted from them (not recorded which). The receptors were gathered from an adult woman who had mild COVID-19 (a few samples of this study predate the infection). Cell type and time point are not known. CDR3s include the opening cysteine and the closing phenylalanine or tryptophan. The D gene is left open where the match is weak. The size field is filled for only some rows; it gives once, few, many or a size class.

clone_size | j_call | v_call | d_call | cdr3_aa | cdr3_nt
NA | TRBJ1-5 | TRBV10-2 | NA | CASRAGENQPQHF | TGCGCCAGCAGGGCAGGGGAAAATCAGCCCCAGCATTTT
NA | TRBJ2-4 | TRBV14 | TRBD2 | CASSQAAGLGKNIQYF | TGTGCCAGCAGCCAAGCTGCGGGACTAGGCAAAAACATTCAGTACTTC
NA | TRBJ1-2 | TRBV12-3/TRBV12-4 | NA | CASNPWTGYGYTF | TGTGCCAGCAACCCTTGGACGGGCTATGGCTACACCTTC
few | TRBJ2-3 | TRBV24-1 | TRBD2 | CATSGSSGVSTDTQYF | TGTGCCACCAGTGGATCTAGCGGGGTAAGCACAGATACGCAGTATTTT
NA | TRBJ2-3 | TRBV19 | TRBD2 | CASSISSAGAITQYF | TGTGCCAGTAGTATATCGTCAGCGGGAGCCATTACGCAGTATTTT
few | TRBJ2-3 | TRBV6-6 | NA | CASRSGRPTDTQYF | TGTGCCAGCAGATCCGGGAGACCCACAGATACGCAGTATTTT
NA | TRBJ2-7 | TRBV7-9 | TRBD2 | CASSTGTSGSLLGEQYF | TGTGCCAGCAGCACCGGGACTAGCGGGAGTTTACTAGGCGAGCAGTACTTC
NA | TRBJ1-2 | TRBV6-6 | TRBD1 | CASSPDGQGAGGYTF | TGTGCCAGCAGTCCCGACGGACAGGGGGCAGGAGGCTACACCTTC
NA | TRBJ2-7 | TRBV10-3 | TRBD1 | CAIRRGQGVYDEQYF | TGTGCCATACGCCGCGGACAGGGAGTTTATGACGAGCAGTACTTC
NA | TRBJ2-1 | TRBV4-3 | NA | CASSQVGIRASYNEQFF | TGCGCCAGCAGCCAAGTCGGGATCAGGGCATCCTACAATGAGCAGTTCTTC
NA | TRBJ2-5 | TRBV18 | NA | CASSPRYQGGQETQYF | TGTGCCAGCTCACCACGCTACCAGGGAGGCCAAGAGACCCAGTACTTC
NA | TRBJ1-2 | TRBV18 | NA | CASSPPSHNYGYTF | TGTGCCAGCTCACCACCCTCCCATAACTATGGCTACACCTTC
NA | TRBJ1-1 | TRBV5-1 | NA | CASSWSANTEAFF | TGCGCCAGCAGCTGGTCTGCGAACACTGAAGCTTTCTTT
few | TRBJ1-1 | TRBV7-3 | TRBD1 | CASSPRQGQNTEAFF | TGTGCCAGCAGCCCGAGACAGGGGCAGAACACTGAAGCTTTCTTT
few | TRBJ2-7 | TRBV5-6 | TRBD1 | CASRGQGRNEQYF | TGTGCCAGCAGGGGACAGGGTAGAAACGAGCAGTACTTC
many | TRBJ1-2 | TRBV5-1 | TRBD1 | CASSRTGDHGYTF | TGCGCCAGCAGCCGTACAGGGGACCATGGCTACACCTTC
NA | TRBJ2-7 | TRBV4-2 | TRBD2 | CASSHSGGASYEQYF | TGTGCCAGCAGCCATAGCGGGGGGGCATCCTACGAGCAGTACTTC
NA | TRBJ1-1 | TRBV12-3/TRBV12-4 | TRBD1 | CASSFSTGATEAFF | TGTGCCAGCAGTTTCTCGACAGGGGCAACTGAAGCTTTCTTT
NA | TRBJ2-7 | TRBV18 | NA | CASSPGTAMAYEQYF | TGTGCCAGCTCACCAGGGACCGCCATGGCCTACGAGCAGTACTTC
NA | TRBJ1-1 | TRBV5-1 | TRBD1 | CASSTGGSHTEAFF | TGCGCCAGCAGCACAGGGGGATCTCACACTGAAGCTTTCTTT
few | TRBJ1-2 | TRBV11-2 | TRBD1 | CASSLVAGGFYGYTF | TGTGCCAGCAGCTTAGTGGCAGGGGGATTCTATGGCTACACCTTC
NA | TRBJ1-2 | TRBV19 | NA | CASSRATSNYGYTF | TGTGCCAGTTCCCGGGCCACTTCAAACTATGGCTACACCTTC
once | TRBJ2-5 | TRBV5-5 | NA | CASSLARLVILPQYF | TGTGCCAGCAGCTTGGCGCGACTAGTCATTCTACCCCAGTACTTC
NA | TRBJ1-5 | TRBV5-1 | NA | CASSHVPGTQPQHF | TGCGCCAGCAGCCACGTGCCAGGCACTCAGCCCCAGCATTTT
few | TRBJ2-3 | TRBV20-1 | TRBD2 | CSARGGTSGSPRDTQYF | TGCAGTGCTAGAGGTGGGACTAGCGGGAGTCCACGGGATACGCAGTATTTT
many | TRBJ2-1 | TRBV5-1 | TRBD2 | CASSLAPAGASGEQFF | TGCGCCAGCAGCTTGGCCCCAGCGGGGGCCTCCGGTGAGCAGTTCTTC
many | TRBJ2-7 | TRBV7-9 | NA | CASSLGGLEQYF | TGTGCCAGCAGTTTGGGGGGGCTCGAGCAGTACTTC
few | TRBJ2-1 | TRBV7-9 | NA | CASRGLGDYNEQFF | TGTGCCAGCAGGGGACTGGGGGACTACAATGAGCAGTTCTTC
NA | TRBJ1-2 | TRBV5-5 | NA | CASSLSGGADYGYTF | TGTGCCAGCAGCTTGTCCGGGGGGGCGGACTATGGCTACACCTTC
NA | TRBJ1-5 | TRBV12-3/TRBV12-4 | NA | CASSLGGKGNQPQHF | TGTGCCAGCAGTTTGGGGGGGAAAGGCAATCAGCCCCAGCATTTT
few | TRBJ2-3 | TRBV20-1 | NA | CSARDLGPSTDTQYF | TGCAGTGCTAGAGATTTGGGCCCTAGCACAGATACGCAGTATTTT
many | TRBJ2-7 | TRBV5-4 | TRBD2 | CASSPFGAGGYEQYF | TGTGCCAGCAGCCCCTTCGGTGCGGGAGGCTACGAGCAGTACTTC
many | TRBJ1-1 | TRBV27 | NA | CASSHKLGRGLRMNTEAFF | TGTGCCAGCAGCCACAAATTGGGCAGGGGATTACGCATGAACACTGAAGCTTTCTTT
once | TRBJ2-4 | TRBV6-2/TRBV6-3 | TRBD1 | CASSLQDRAIDIQYF | TGTGCCAGCAGCCTCCAGGACAGGGCGATAGACATTCAGTACTTC
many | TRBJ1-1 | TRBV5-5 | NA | CASSLTGQLNTEAFF | TGTGCCAGCAGCTTGACCGGACAGCTGAACACTGAAGCTTTCTTT
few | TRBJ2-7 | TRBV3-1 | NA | CASSQDRVLTYEQYF | TGTGCCAGCAGCCAAGATCGTGTGCTTACCTACGAGCAGTACTTC
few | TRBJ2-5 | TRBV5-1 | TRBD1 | CASSLGQGYQETQYF | TGCGCCAGCAGCTTGGGACAGGGATACCAAGAGACCCAGTACTTC
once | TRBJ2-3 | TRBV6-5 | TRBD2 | CASSPLSGGRKDTQYF | TGTGCCAGCAGTCCTCTTTCGGGGGGGCGAAAAGATACGCAGTATTTT
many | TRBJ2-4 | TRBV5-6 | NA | CASSLEGTGSKNIQYF | TGTGCCAGCAGCTTGGAGGGTACCGGATCCAAAAACATTCAGTACTTC
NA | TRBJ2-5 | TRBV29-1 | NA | CSVSNAGLQETQYF | TGCAGCGTTAGTAACGCGGGCCTCCAAGAGACCCAGTACTTC